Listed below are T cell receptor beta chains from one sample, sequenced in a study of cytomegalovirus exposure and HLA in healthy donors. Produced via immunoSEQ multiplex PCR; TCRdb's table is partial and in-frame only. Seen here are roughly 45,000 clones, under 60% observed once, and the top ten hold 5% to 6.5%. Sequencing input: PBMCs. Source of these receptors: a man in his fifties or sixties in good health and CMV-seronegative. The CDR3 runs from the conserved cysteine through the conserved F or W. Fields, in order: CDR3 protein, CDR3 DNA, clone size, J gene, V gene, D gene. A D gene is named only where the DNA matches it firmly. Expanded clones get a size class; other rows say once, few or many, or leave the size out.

CDR3: CASSSGLAVASYEQYF
DNA: TGTGCCAGCAGCTCGGGACTAGCGGTTGCATCCTACGAGCAGTACTTC
size: NA
J: TRBJ2-7
V: TRBV5-4
D: TRBD2

CDR3: CASSVSGGSSEAFF
DNA: TGTGCCAGCAGCGTCTCGGGGGGCTCATCTGAAGCTTTCTTT
size: NA
J: TRBJ1-1
V: TRBV7-2
D: NA

CDR3: CASSYTPDMNTEAFF
DNA: TGTGCCAGCAGTTATACGCCGGACATGAACACTGAAGCTTTCTTT
size: NA
J: TRBJ1-1
V: TRBV6-5
D: NA

CDR3: CSYSASGGNTDTQYF
DNA: TGCAGCTACTCCGCTAGCGGGGGAAACACAGATACGCAGTATTTT
size: NA
J: TRBJ2-3
V: TRBV29-1
D: TRBD2

CDR3: CATSRASAASFEGDEQYF
DNA: TGTGCCACCAGCAGAGCCTCGGCAGCCTCATTCGAGGGGGACGAGCAGTACTTC
size: NA
J: TRBJ2-7
V: TRBV15
D: NA

CDR3: CASSPTGALDTQYF
DNA: TGTGCCAGCAGTCCTACGGGAGCCCTTGATACGCAGTATTTT
size: NA
J: TRBJ2-3
V: TRBV6-5
D: NA

CDR3: CASSPSEDRGLGGYTF
DNA: TGTGCCAGCAGCCCATCCGAGGACAGGGGGCTCGGTGGCTACACCTTC
size: once
J: TRBJ1-2
V: TRBV14
D: TRBD1

CDR3: CASSLGRYNEQFF
DNA: TGTGCCAGCAGTTTAGGCCGCTACAATGAGCAGTTCTTC
size: few
J: TRBJ2-1
V: TRBV27
D: NA

CDR3: CASSDSVSNQPQHF
DNA: TGTGCCAGCAGTGACAGCGTTAGCAATCAGCCCCAGCATTTT
size: few
J: TRBJ1-5
V: TRBV2
D: NA

CDR3: CASSLGLDNEQFF
DNA: TGCGCCAGCAGCTTGGGGCTGGACAATGAGCAGTTCTTC
size: NA
J: TRBJ2-1
V: TRBV5-1
D: NA

CDR3: CASSSQGAGVYEQYF
DNA: TGTGCCAGCAGCTCCCAAGGGGCGGGGGTCTACGAGCAGTACTTC
size: few
J: TRBJ2-7
V: TRBV7-2
D: TRBD2

CDR3: CASSLGTGLGEQYF
DNA: TGTGCCAGCAGCTTAGGAACGGGATTGGGCGAGCAGTACTTC
size: few
J: TRBJ2-7
V: TRBV7-2
D: NA

CDR3: CASSLEGLSQETQYF
DNA: TGCGCCAGCAGCTTGGAGGGACTCTCCCAAGAGACCCAGTACTTC
size: NA
J: TRBJ2-5
V: TRBV5-1
D: NA

CDR3: CASRDRAWTEAFF
DNA: TGTGCCAGCAGGGACAGGGCATGGACTGAAGCTTTCTTT
size: many
J: TRBJ1-1
V: TRBV6-1
D: TRBD1

CDR3: CASSTQTLSEQYF
DNA: TGTGCCAGCAGCACCCAGACACTCTCTGAGCAGTACTTC
size: few
J: TRBJ2-7
V: TRBV7-2
D: NA

CDR3: CASARLPGGEDGYTF
DNA: TGTGCCAGCGCCCGTCTACCCGGGGGTGAGGATGGCTACACCTTC
size: NA
J: TRBJ1-2
V: TRBV27
D: NA

CDR3: CATSRGGRGGQPQHF
DNA: TGTGCCACCAGCAGAGGGGGACGAGGGGGTCAGCCCCAGCATTTT
size: NA
J: TRBJ1-5
V: TRBV15
D: NA

CDR3: CASSLNGQGARAFF
DNA: TGTGCCAGCAGCTTAAATGGTCAGGGGGCCCGTGCTTTCTTT
size: NA
J: TRBJ1-1
V: TRBV7-2
D: TRBD1

CDR3: CASSLAPSNQPQHF
DNA: TGTGCCAGCAGCTTAGCCCCAAGCAATCAGCCCCAGCATTTT
size: NA
J: TRBJ1-5
V: TRBV11-2
D: NA

CDR3: CAWGHRSEAFF
DNA: TGTGCCTGGGGGCACAGGAGTGAAGCTTTCTTT
size: NA
J: TRBJ1-1
V: TRBV30
D: NA

CDR3: CASSDLVPGSAKNIQYF
DNA: TGTGCCAGCAGTGATTTGGTCCCAGGGTCAGCCAAAAACATTCAGTACTTC
size: few
J: TRBJ2-4
V: TRBV2
D: NA

CDR3: CASSVDWSGNEKLFF
DNA: TGTGCCAGCAGCGTAGATTGGAGCGGCAATGAAAAACTGTTTTTT
size: few
J: TRBJ1-4
V: TRBV9
D: NA

CDR3: CASSGRGLGYTF
DNA: TGTGCCAGCAGTGGCAGGGGGCTAGGCTACACCTTC
size: NA
J: TRBJ1-2
V: TRBV27
D: TRBD1

CDR3: CASSSRQGTDTQYF
DNA: TGTGCCAGCAGCTCCCGACAGGGCACAGATACGCAGTATTTT
size: NA
J: TRBJ2-3
V: TRBV11-2
D: NA

CDR3: CAWSRLAGGPREQFF
DNA: TGTGCCTGGAGTCGTCTAGCGGGAGGGCCTAGAGAGCAGTTCTTC
size: NA
J: TRBJ2-1
V: TRBV30
D: TRBD2

CDR3: CASSADRGLGEQYF
DNA: TGTGCCAGCAGTGCGGACAGGGGGCTGGGGGAGCAGTACTTC
size: NA
J: TRBJ2-7
V: TRBV25-1
D: TRBD1

CDR3: CASSPVQGAGYTF
DNA: TGTGCCAGCAGCCCAGTACAGGGCGCTGGCTACACCTTC
size: few
J: TRBJ1-2
V: TRBV7-2
D: NA

CDR3: CASPWTGFSYEQYF
DNA: TGTGCCAGCCCATGGACAGGGTTTTCCTACGAGCAGTACTTC
size: NA
J: TRBJ2-7
V: TRBV19
D: TRBD1

CDR3: CASSDHGVRSEAFF
DNA: TGTGCCAGCAGTGATCACGGGGTAAGGAGTGAAGCTTTCTTT
size: few
J: TRBJ1-1
V: TRBV2
D: NA

CDR3: CSVLDRADNEKLFF
DNA: TGCAGCGTTTTGGACAGGGCCGATAATGAAAAACTGTTTTTT
size: NA
J: TRBJ1-4
V: TRBV29-1
D: TRBD1

CDR3: CASSLRRQGLNQPQHF
DNA: TGCGCCAGCAGTCTTAGGCGACAGGGCCTCAATCAGCCCCAGCATTTT
size: NA
J: TRBJ1-5
V: TRBV23-1
D: TRBD1

CDR3: CASSLGTASYGYTF
DNA: TGTGCCAGCAGTCTGGGGACAGCCAGCTATGGCTACACCTTC
size: NA
J: TRBJ1-2
V: TRBV28
D: TRBD1

CDR3: CAWSSPGTGSNYGYTF
DNA: TGTGCCTGGAGTTCCCCCGGGACAGGGTCTAACTATGGCTACACCTTC
size: NA
J: TRBJ1-2
V: TRBV30
D: TRBD1

CDR3: CASSPLRGTDTQYF
DNA: TGTGCCAGCTCACCACTTCGGGGCACAGATACGCAGTATTTT
size: NA
J: TRBJ2-3
V: TRBV18
D: NA

CDR3: CASSSGGRPGNEQFF
DNA: TGTGCCAGCAGCTCGGGCGGGAGGCCGGGCAATGAGCAGTTCTTC
size: NA
J: TRBJ2-1
V: TRBV5-6
D: TRBD2

CDR3: CASSVGGVGNQPQHF
DNA: TGTGCCAGCAGCGTAGGGGGGGTTGGCAATCAGCCCCAGCATTTT
size: NA
J: TRBJ1-5
V: TRBV9
D: NA

CDR3: CSGTEGNTEAFF
DNA: TGCAGCGGGACCGAGGGTAACACTGAAGCTTTCTTT
size: NA
J: TRBJ1-1
V: TRBV29-1
D: NA

CDR3: CASSLPGYPPTNYGYTF
DNA: TGTGCCAGCAGCTTGCCAGGCTACCCCCCCACTAACTATGGCTACACCTTC
size: NA
J: TRBJ1-2
V: TRBV11-2
D: NA

CDR3: CATHRGSGETQYF
DNA: TGCGCCACTCACAGGGGGTCAGGGGAGACCCAGTACTTC
size: NA
J: TRBJ2-5
V: TRBV27
D: TRBD1

CDR3: CATSRDRPATKGYTF
DNA: TGTGCCACCAGCAGAGATCGACCCGCGACGAAGGGGTACACCTTC
size: few
J: TRBJ1-2
V: TRBV15
D: NA

CDR3: CASSVRVSSYNEQFF
DNA: TGCGCCAGCAGCGTGAGAGTGAGCTCCTACAATGAGCAGTTCTTC
size: NA
J: TRBJ2-1
V: TRBV5-1
D: NA

CDR3: CASSPTAAGAGGYTF
DNA: TGTGCCAGCAGTCCGACGGCCGCAGGGGCGGGTGGCTACACCTTC
size: few
J: TRBJ1-2
V: TRBV28
D: NA

CDR3: CASTTGPNYGYTF
DNA: TGCGCCAGCACAACCGGTCCCAACTATGGCTACACCTTC
size: NA
J: TRBJ1-2
V: TRBV5-1
D: NA

CDR3: CAIRLDRAVGYTF
DNA: TGTGCCATCCGCCTCGACAGGGCCGTGGGCTACACCTTC
size: NA
J: TRBJ1-2
V: TRBV10-3
D: TRBD1

CDR3: CASSLEQGRTEAFF
DNA: TGCGCCAGCAGCTTGGAACAGGGGAGGACTGAAGCTTTCTTT
size: NA
J: TRBJ1-1
V: TRBV5-1
D: TRBD1

CDR3: CASIRDTHPDTQYF
DNA: TGCGCCAGCATTCGGGACACCCACCCAGATACGCAGTATTTT
size: NA
J: TRBJ2-3
V: TRBV5-1
D: NA

CDR3: CASSHLSEGLMNTEAFF
DNA: TGCGCCAGCAGCCACCTCAGCGAGGGCTTAATGAACACTGAAGCTTTCTTT
size: few
J: TRBJ1-1
V: TRBV4-3
D: NA

CDR3: CASRDRGYEQYF
DNA: TGCGCCAGTAGGGACAGGGGGTACGAGCAGTACTTC
size: NA
J: TRBJ2-7
V: TRBV5-1
D: TRBD1

CDR3: CAIASGEGAYEQYF
DNA: TGTGCCATCGCAAGCGGTGAGGGGGCCTACGAGCAGTACTTC
size: NA
J: TRBJ2-7
V: TRBV10-3
D: NA

CDR3: CATENPRTREQFF
DNA: TGTGCCACCGAGAATCCACGTACGCGTGAGCAGTTCTTC
size: NA
J: TRBJ2-1
V: TRBV6-5
D: NA

CDR3: CASGLGREDEAFF
DNA: TGTGCTAGTGGTTTGGGAAGGGAGGATGAAGCTTTCTTT
size: NA
J: TRBJ1-1
V: TRBV12-5
D: NA

CDR3: CSVVTRGYEQYF
DNA: TGCAGCGTTGTGACAAGAGGGTACGAGCAGTACTTC
size: NA
J: TRBJ2-7
V: TRBV29-1
D: NA

CDR3: CASHIGGTTYGYTF
DNA: TGTGCCAGTCATATAGGAGGGACAACGTATGGCTACACCTTC
size: NA
J: TRBJ1-2
V: TRBV19
D: NA

CDR3: CASSITVTRHEAFF
DNA: TGTGCCAGTAGTATAACAGTGACACGGCATGAAGCTTTCTTT
size: NA
J: TRBJ1-1
V: TRBV19
D: NA

CDR3: CASSEYSGLASGNTIYF
DNA: TGTGCCAGCAGTGAATACTCGGGTCTGGCCTCTGGAAACACCATATATTTT
size: NA
J: TRBJ1-3
V: TRBV2
D: NA

CDR3: CASSVVPLNTEAFF
DNA: TGTGCCAGCAGCGTAGTTCCCTTGAACACTGAAGCTTTCTTT
size: NA
J: TRBJ1-1
V: TRBV9
D: NA

CDR3: CASSPSGSSYNEQFF
DNA: TGTGCCAGCAGCCCGAGCGGGAGTTCCTACAATGAGCAGTTCTTC
size: NA
J: TRBJ2-1
V: TRBV7-2
D: TRBD2

CDR3: CASSLSPEAYGYTF
DNA: TGCGCCAGCAGCTTGTCGCCGGAGGCCTATGGCTACACCTTC
size: NA
J: TRBJ1-2
V: TRBV5-1
D: NA

CDR3: CASSQTQALTYEQYF
DNA: TGCGCCAGCAGCCAAACTCAGGCGCTCACCTACGAGCAGTACTTC
size: NA
J: TRBJ2-7
V: TRBV4-1
D: NA

CDR3: CASSPGWTTLGYTF
DNA: TGTGCCAGCAGCCCGGGGTGGACCACCCTAGGCTACACCTTC
size: NA
J: TRBJ1-2
V: TRBV11-2
D: NA